This TCR beta chain was recovered during a study of blood T cell repertoires in COVID-19. Overall study: Sites across the United States, Italy and Spain contributed samples from acute and convalescent COVID-19. PBMCs, B-cell-depleted T cells, or T cells provided the cDNA or gDNA that made up the material.

Repertoires were generated with immunoSEQ multiplex PCR, while TCRdb's copy carries only in-frame clones and drops some. The profile shows 350,000 to 450,000 clones, roughly 85% of them singletons. The sequence was obtained from a woman aged 18 to 35 with acute or convalescent COVID-19. Sequencing was carried out using peripheral blood.

CDR3 sequence (DNA): TGTGCCAGCAGCTTAAGAGGGGGCTCGTACAATGAGCAGTTCTTC. Its translation: CASSLRGGSYNEQFF. The J gene is TRBJ2-1, the V gene TRBV7-9; 7 bases map to TRBD1. This CDR3 has 15 residues. The V segment lost 2 bases and the J segment 4 bases; nucleotides outside the gene matches: 5. CDR1 and CDR2 (germline): SEHNR, FQNEAQ (reference sequence).